This T cell receptor (beta chain) appears in the sequencing data of a study of shared clonotypes between healthy human individuals. The CDR3 covers 13 residues. The V gene's germline CDR1 is MDHEN and CDR2 SYDVKM. Trimming pared 5 bases from V and 6 bases from J, leaving 13 bases between. Libraries were prepared by immunoSEQ multiplex PCR; TCRdb keeps only in-frame clonotypes and omits some of them. The sample has over a million clones, about 80% seen once. Partitioning of CD4+ cells yielded a CD45RA+ naive subset and a CD45RA-negative memory subset. V is TRBV28 and J is TRBJ1-2, with a possible D match to TRBD1 (6 bases). Sequencing was done on a sample of memory CD4+ T cells from PBMCs. Subset in this sample: CD45RA-negative fraction. This clonotype was obtained from a man between 18 and 29 years old in good health. Some clones in this sample may be carry-over from other donors' samples. The CDR3 DNA follows: TGTGCCAGCAGTAGCACAGGGTCCCATGGCTACACCTTC. Residues: CASSSTGSHGYTF.